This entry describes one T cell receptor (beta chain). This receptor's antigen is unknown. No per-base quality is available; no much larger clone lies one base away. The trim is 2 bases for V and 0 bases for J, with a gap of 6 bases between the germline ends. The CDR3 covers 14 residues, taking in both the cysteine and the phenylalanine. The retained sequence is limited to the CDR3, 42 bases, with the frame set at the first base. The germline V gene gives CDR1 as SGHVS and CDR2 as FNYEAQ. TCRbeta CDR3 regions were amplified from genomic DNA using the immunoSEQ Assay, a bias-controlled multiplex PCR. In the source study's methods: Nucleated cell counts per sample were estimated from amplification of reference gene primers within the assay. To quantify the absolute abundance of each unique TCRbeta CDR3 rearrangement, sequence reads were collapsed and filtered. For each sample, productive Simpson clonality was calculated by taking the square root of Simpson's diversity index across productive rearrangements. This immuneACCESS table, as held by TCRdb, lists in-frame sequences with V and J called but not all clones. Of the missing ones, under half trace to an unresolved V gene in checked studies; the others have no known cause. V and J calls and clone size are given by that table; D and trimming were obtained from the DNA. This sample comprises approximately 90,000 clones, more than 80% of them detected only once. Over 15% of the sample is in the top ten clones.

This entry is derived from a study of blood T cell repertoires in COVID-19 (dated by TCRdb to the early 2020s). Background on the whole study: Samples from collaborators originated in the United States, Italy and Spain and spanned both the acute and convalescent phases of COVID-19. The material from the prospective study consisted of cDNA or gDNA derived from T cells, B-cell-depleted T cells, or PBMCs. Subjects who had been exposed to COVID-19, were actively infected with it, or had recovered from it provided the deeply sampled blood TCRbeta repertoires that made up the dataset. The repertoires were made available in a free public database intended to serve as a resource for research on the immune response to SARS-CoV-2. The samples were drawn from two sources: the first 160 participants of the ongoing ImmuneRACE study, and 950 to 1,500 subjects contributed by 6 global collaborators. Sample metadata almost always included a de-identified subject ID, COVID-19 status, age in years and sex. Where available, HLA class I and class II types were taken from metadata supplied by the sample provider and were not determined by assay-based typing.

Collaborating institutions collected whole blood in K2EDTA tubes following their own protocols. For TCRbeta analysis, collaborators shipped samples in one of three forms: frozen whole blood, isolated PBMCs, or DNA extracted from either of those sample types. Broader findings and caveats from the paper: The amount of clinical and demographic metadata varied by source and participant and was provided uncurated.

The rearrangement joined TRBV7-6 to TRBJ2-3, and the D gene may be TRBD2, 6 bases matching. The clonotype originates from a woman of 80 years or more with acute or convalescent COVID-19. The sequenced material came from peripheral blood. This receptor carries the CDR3 CASSLSGSTDTQYF. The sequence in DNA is TGTGCCAGCAGCTTAAGCGGGAGCACAGATACGCAGTATTTT.